A selection of T cell receptor beta chains follows, all from one sample in a study of T cells in Graves' hyperthyroidism and ophthalmopathy. From the multiplex PCR reads, TCRdb called clonotypes with MiXCR, one entry per CDR3 protein. The profile shows 700,000 to 850,000 distinct CDR3 sequences, 30% to 40% of them singletons. The specimen sequenced was blood. These receptors all stem from a woman aged 40 to 50 with Graves' hyperthyroidism. Each CDR3 is given with its conserved first and last residue. The D gene is left open where the match is weak. Not every row has a clone size; where given, it reads once, few, many or a size class.

TRBJ2-6 TRBV7-3 - many CASSLTFSGANVLTF TGTGCCAGCAGCTTAACATTCTCTGGGGCCAACGTCCTGACTTTC
TRBJ1-1 TRBV18 TRBD1 few CASSPQGEAEAFF TGTGCCAGCTCCCCACAGGGGGAGGCTGAAGCTTTCTTT
TRBJ1-6 TRBV6-5 - - CASSYRPGWMDSPLHF TGTGCCAGCAGTTATCGGCCAGGGTGGATGGATTCACCCCTCCACTTT
TRBJ2-3 TRBV29-1 - - CSRMDSITDTQYF TGCAGCCGCATGGACAGTATCACAGATACGCAGTATTTT
TRBJ1-1 TRBV29-1 - many CSVSREWGLTEAFF TGCAGCGTTTCCAGGGAGTGGGGGCTCACTGAAGCTTTCTTT
TRBJ2-3 TRBV2 - - CASNDPACTSTDTQYF TGTGCCAGCAATGATCCGGCTTGCACCTCCACAGATACGCAGTATTTT
TRBJ2-5 TRBV11-2 - few CASSYKPQETQYF TGTGCCAGCAGCTATAAACCCCAAGAGACCCAGTACTTC
TRBJ1-6 TRBV2 - - CASREQADSPLHF TGTGCCAGCAGGGAACAGGCCGATTCACCCCTCCACTTT
TRBJ2-3 TRBV7-2 TRBD2 - CASSPTGTRVDTQYF TGTGCCAGCAGCCCGACCGGGACTAGGGTAGATACGCAGTATTTT
TRBJ2-7 TRBV7-3 - few CASSSAGHSYEQYF TGTGCCAGCAGCTCCGCGGGGCACTCCTACGAGCAGTACTTC
TRBJ2-2 TRBV11-2 - many CASGIGAGELFF TGTGCCAGCGGAATAGGAGCCGGGGAGCTGTTTTTT
TRBJ2-5 TRBV15 - - CATSRGTDKETQYF TGTGCCACCAGCAGAGGGACGGATAAAGAGACCCAGTACTTC
TRBJ2-2 TRBV5-1 - few CASSPGGATGELFF TGCGCCAGCAGTCCAGGGGGGGCCACCGGGGAGCTGTTTTTT
TRBJ1-1 TRBV9 - few CASSVSGIGDTEAFF TGTGCCAGCAGCGTATCGGGGATAGGGGACACTGAAGCTTTCTTT
TRBJ1-2 TRBV27 TRBD1 few CASSLLAGGRGGGYTF TGTGCCAGCAGTTTATTGGCAGGGGGAAGGGGAGGTGGCTACACCTTC
TRBJ2-6 TRBV7-9 TRBD2 - CASSLVGGTGANVLTF TGTGCCAGCAGCTTAGTGGGAGGGACCGGGGCCAACGTCCTGACTTTC
TRBJ1-1 TRBV29-1 - - CSVLMMNTEAFF TGCAGCGTTCTAATGATGAACACTGAAGCTTTCTTT
TRBJ2-7 TRBV4-1 TRBD2 - CASSQDPGLAAYEQYF TGCGCCAGCAGCCAAGATCCCGGACTAGCGGCCTACGAGCAGTACTTC
TRBJ1-2 TRBV20-1 TRBD1 few CSARPLSPEGARGYTF TGCAGTGCTAGACCCCTTTCTCCAGAGGGGGCGCGTGGCTACACCTTC
TRBJ1-5 TRBV7-7 - many CASSHYTNQPQHF TGTGCTAGCAGCCATTACACCAATCAGCCCCAGCATTTT
TRBJ1-5 TRBV27 - - CASRKTVYSNHPQHF TGTGCCAGCAGAAAGACAGTTTATAGCAATCACCCCCAGCATTTT
TRBJ2-2 TRBV29-1 - - CSVEGQGELFF TGCAGCGTTGAGGGGCAGGGTGAGCTGTTTTTT
TRBJ2-3 TRBV24-1 - few CATSVVSDSSTDTQYF TGTGCCACCTCCGTGGTATCAGACTCTAGCACAGATACGCAGTATTTT
TRBJ2-3 TRBV20-1 - few CSARNTDTQYF TGCAGTGCTAGGAACACAGATACGCAGTATTTT
TRBJ1-2 TRBV20-1 - many CSAHATDGTYGYTF TGCAGTGCTCACGCCACGGACGGAACCTATGGCTACACCTTC
TRBJ2-3 TRBV9 TRBD2 few CASSVDLAGSTDTQYF TGTGCCAGCAGCGTGGATCTAGCGGGGAGTACAGATACGCAGTATTTT
TRBJ1-2 TRBV13 - few CASSFWGPNRANYGYTF TGTGCCAGCAGCTTTTGGGGCCCGAACAGAGCTAACTATGGCTACACCTTC
TRBJ1-4 TRBV10-3 TRBD1 - CATQIGTGVEKLFF TGTGCCACCCAGATCGGGACAGGGGTTGAAAAACTGTTTTTT
TRBJ1-5 TRBV15 - - CATSRTRVENQPQHF TGTGCCACCAGCCGTACCAGGGTGGAGAATCAGCCCCAGCATTTT
TRBJ2-7 TRBV24-1 - - CASITSGGHGEQYF TGTGCCAGCATCACAAGTGGGGGCCATGGCGAGCAGTACTTC
TRBJ2-7 TRBV7-2 - - CASSLVGSGTSPPEQYF TGTGCCAGCAGCTTAGTGGGTTCGGGGACATCCCCCCCCGAGCAGTACTTC
TRBJ1-1 TRBV4-3 - few CASSQALGGGTEAFF TGCGCCAGCAGCCAAGCCCTTGGTGGTGGCACTGAAGCTTTCTTT
TRBJ2-7 TRBV7-8 TRBD2 many CASSPRRAGEPYEQYF TGTGCCAGCAGCCCACGTCGAGCGGGAGAACCCTACGAGCAGTACTTC
TRBJ1-1 TRBV3-1 - - CASSDYRTANTEASF TGTGCCAGCAGCGACTATCGGACAGCGAACACTGAAGCTTCCTTT
TRBJ1-1 TRBV2 - - CASSDWGWWRNTEAFF TGTGCCAGCAGTGATTGGGGCTGGTGGAGAAACACTGAAGCTTTCTTT
TRBJ1-1 TRBV6-5 - few CASSPWTVRDTEAFF TGTGCCAGCAGCCCATGGACAGTGAGGGACACTGAAGCTTTCTTT
TRBJ1-4 TRBV2 - many CASSGPLNEKLFF TGTGCCAGCAGCGGGCCCCTTAATGAAAAACTGTTTTTT
TRBJ2-7 TRBV2 - many CASSESSYEQYF TGCGCCAGCAGTGAGTCCTCCTACGAGCAGTACTTC
TRBJ1-2 TRBV12-3/TRBV12-4 - many CASSFGRAYTF TGTGCCAGCAGTTTTGGTCGGGCATACACCTTC
TRBJ1-1 TRBV12-3/TRBV12-4 TRBD1 - CASSERTGMNTEAFF TGTGCCAGCAGCGAAAGGACAGGGATGAACACTGAAGCTTTCTTT
TRBJ2-7 TRBV5-5 - many CASSLSDYEQYF TGTGCCAGCAGCTTATCAGACTACGAGCAGTACTTC
TRBJ1-2 TRBV20-1 - few CSAPDGGRGYTF TGCAGTGCTCCGGACGGGGGGAGAGGCTACACCTTC
TRBJ2-2 TRBV5-1 - - CASSYGSAGELFF TGCGCCAGCAGCTACGGGAGTGCGGGGGAGCTGTTTTTT
TRBJ2-7 TRBV20-1 - - CSATQGEGAYEQYF TGCAGTGCTACCCAGGGGGAGGGGGCCTACGAGCAGTACTTC
TRBJ1-4 TRBV7-2 - - CASSRDGGTTNEKLFF TGTGCCAGCAGCCGGGACGGGGGGACAACTAATGAAAAACTGTTTTTT
TRBJ2-2 TRBV12-3/TRBV12-4 - many CASSLMAGELFF TGTGCCAGCAGTTTAATGGCAGGGGAGCTGTTTTTT
TRBJ1-2 TRBV6-4 - many CASSDSITGNYGYTF TGTGCCAGCAGTGACTCGATAACCGGGAACTATGGCTACACCTTC
TRBJ2-7 TRBV12-3/TRBV12-4 - - CASGREFRYEQYF TGTGCCAGCGGGCGGGAATTTAGGTACGAGCAGTACTTC